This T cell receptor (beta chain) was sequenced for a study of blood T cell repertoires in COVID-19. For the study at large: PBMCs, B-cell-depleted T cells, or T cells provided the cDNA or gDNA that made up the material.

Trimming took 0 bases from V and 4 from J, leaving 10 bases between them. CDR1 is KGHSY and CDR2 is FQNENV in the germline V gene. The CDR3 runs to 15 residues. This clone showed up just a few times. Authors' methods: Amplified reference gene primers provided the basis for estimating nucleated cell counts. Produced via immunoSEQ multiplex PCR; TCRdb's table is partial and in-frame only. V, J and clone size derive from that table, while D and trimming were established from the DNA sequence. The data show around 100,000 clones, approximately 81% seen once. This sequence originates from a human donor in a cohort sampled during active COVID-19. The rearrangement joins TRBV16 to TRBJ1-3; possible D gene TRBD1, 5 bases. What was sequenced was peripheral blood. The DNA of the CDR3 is TGTGCCAGCAGCCAATCGACAGCAGGCGGAAACACCATATATTTT. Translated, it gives CASSQSTAGGNTIYF.